The sample holds a few counts of the clone carrying this TCR beta chain. What it binds is unknown. The read gets to within 3 residues of the CDR3 end, and the germline J gene fills in the rest. The data were taken from a study of T cell clonality in common variable immunodeficiency. General observations from the study: Fewer deletions and N-nucleotide insertions were reportedly seen in common variable immunodeficiency TCR beta sequences.

Profiled with immunoSEQ multiplex PCR; TCRdb holds only in-frame clones, not every one. This sample carries about 32,000 clones, none of them present only once. Trimming took 3 bases from V and 3 from J, leaving 17 bases between them. The V gene's germline CDR1 is KGHSH and CDR2 LQKENI. The CDR3 extends over 16 amino acids. Sequenced: peripheral blood mononuclear cells. The chain carries TRBV18 and TRBJ1-1; a weak D match, TRBD1 (5 bases). This sequence was found in a human donor with common variable immunodeficiency. The CDR3 bases that were read are TGTGCCAGCTCACCCCTAGGGACTGCAAGGGACACTGAA. Translated: CASSPLGTARDTE. The complete CDR3 reads CASSPLGTARDTEAFF.